These T cell receptor beta chains were read from a single sample in a study of response to subunit inactivated influenza vaccine. TCRdb reprocessed the RT-PCR reads with MiXCR, giving one entry per CDR3 protein. The sample has some 600,000 distinct CDR3 sequences; 14% are singletons. Specimen: PBMCs from blood, collected around 14 days before vaccination. All receptors derive from a man between 45 and 60 years old who received an inactivated influenza vaccine. The CDR3 runs from the conserved cysteine through the conserved F or W. The D gene is left open where the match is weak. Size tells how often a clone was seen (once, few, many) or the class of an expanded clone, and some rows leave it out.

v_gene	j_gene	d_gene	abundance	len	CDR3nt	CDR3aa
TRBV29-1	TRBJ1-5	TRBD1	NA	13	TGCAGCGCGACGACAGGGTCAGGTCACCCCCAGCATTTT	CSATTGSGHPQHF
TRBV6-1	TRBJ1-5	TRBD1	few	15	TGTGCCAGCAGGGGGGACAGGAATCCCAATCAGCCCCAGCATTTT	CASRGDRNPNQPQHF
TRBV29-1	TRBJ2-7	NA	few	14	TGCAGCGTTGAAGAAAGAGGCAGGGATGACGAGCAGTACTTC	CSVEERGRDDEQYF
TRBV20-1	TRBJ1-1	NA	NA	10	TGCAGTGCTAGTGCGTCAGGGTCTTTCTTT	CSASASGSFF
TRBV28	TRBJ2-7	NA	few	14	TGTGCCAGCAGTTTTATCTCAGGGGACCACGAGCAGTACTTC	CASSFISGDHEQYF
TRBV7-2	TRBJ1-1	NA	NA	13	TGTGCCAGCAGCAAACAGGCGAACACTGAAGCTTTCTTT	CASSKQANTEAFF
TRBV7-2	TRBJ2-7	TRBD1	NA	15	TGTGCCAGCAGGCCTACAGGGGGCACAAGGTACGAGCAGTACTTC	CASRPTGGTRYEQYF
TRBV15	TRBJ2-1	TRBD2	NA	17	TGTGCCACCAGCAGAGACCAACTAGCGGGAGGGTACAATGAGCAGTTCTTC	CATSRDQLAGGYNEQFF
TRBV3-1	TRBJ2-7	NA	many	13	TGTGCCAGCAGCCAAGATCTTGGGGGGATCCCGTACTTC	CASSQDLGGIPYF
TRBV6-2/TRBV6-3	TRBJ1-5	TRBD1	many	15	TGTGCCAGCAGTCTCGGCAGGGGGTTCAATCAGCCCCAGCATTTT	CASSLGRGFNQPQHF
TRBV11-2	TRBJ2-1	NA	few	14	TGTGCCAGCAGCTTAGGGGCTACCTACAATGAGCAGTTCTTC	CASSLGATYNEQFF